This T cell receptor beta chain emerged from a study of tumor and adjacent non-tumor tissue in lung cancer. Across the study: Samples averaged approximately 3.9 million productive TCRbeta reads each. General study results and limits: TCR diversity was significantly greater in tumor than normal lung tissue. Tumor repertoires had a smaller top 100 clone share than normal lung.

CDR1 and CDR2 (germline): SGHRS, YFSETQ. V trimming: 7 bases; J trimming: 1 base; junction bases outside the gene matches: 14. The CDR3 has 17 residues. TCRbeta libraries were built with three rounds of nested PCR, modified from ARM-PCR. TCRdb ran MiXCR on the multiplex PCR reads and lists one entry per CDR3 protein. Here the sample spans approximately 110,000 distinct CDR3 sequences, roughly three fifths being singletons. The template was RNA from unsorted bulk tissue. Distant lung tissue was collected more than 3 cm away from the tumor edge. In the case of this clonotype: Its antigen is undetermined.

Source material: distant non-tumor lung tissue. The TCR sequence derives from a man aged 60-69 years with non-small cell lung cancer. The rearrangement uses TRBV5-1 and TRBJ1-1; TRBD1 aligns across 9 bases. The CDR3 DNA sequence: TGCGCCAGCGGCTCTACCGGGACAGGGATGACGAACACTGAAGCTTTCTTT. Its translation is CASGSTGTGMTNTEAFF. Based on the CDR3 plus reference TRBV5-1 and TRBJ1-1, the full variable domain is KAGVTQTPRYLIKTRGQQVTLSCSPISGHRSVSWYQQTPGQGLQFLFEYFSETQRNKGNFPGRFSGRQFSNSRSEMNVSTLELGDSALYLCASGSTGTGMTNTEAFFGQGTRLTVV.